This T cell receptor beta chain is from a study of cytomegalovirus exposure and HLA in healthy donors. Study observations and caveats: Presence/absence analysis assumed near-uniform sequencing depth across donors. Productive status was seen about 90% or about 30% of the time for most TCR beta V segments in an earlier analysis. Accurate prediction of HLA-A and HLA-B alleles (for most subjects) was reportedly achieved from TCR beta sequences.

V shed 2 bases and J shed 4 bases, with 17 bases lying between them. The CDR3 covers 16 residues. Per the germline V gene, CDR1 is MNHEY and CDR2 is SVGAGI. Primers included in the PCR were 60 Vbeta and 13 Jbeta primers. Original processing notes: About 11 million of tens of millions of unique TCR beta chains were shared, per a later count. Some clones are missing from TCRdb's copy, which holds only in-frame ones; the method was immunoSEQ multiplex PCR. From that table come the V and J calls and clone size; the DNA was used to work out D and trimming. This sample has approximately 220,000 clones, with around 80% found just once. Comments on this clone: Antigen: not known.

The clonotype comes from a boy aged 2 to 9 in good health and CMV-seronegative. The material sequenced was PBMCs. The chain is built from TRBV6-5 and TRBJ1-2; D unclear. The CDR3 DNA reads as TGTGCCAGCAGTTACAGGCGGAGCCCTGGTGGCTATGGCTACACCTTC. Amino acid sequence: CASSYRRSPGGYGYTF.